This TCR beta chain is from a study of cytomegalovirus exposure and HLA in healthy donors. Use of 60 Vbeta and 13 Jbeta primers characterized the PCR. Here immunoSEQ multiplex PCR was the method, and the copy in TCRdb shows in-frame clones only, minus some. The listing contains about 160,000 clones. Broader study findings: Presence/absence results assume similar sequencing depth per donor, which may not hold. TRBV6-2, TRBV6-3 and other indistinguishable V segments were excluded.

With 3 bases clipped from V and 4 bases from J, the junction kept 10 bases outside the gene matches. The CDR3 extends over 16 amino acids. Germline values: CDR1 SGHNT, CDR2 YYREEE (reference sequence). Regarding this clone: Antigen: not known.

The sequencing sample was made of PBMCs. The TCR comes from a woman in her fifties or sixties in good health and CMV-seronegative. V and J are TRBV5-4 and TRBJ2-1; 7 bases map to TRBD2. The CDR3 sequence is CASSSTRSGAYNEQFF. CDR3 nucleotide sequence: TGTGCCAGCAGCTCCACCAGGAGCGGGGCTTACAATGAGCAGTTCTTC.